This T cell receptor (beta chain) originates from a study of T-cell memory formation after mild COVID-19. TCRdb re-called the 5' RACE reads with MiXCR, one entry per CDR3 protein. The sample lists about 360,000 distinct CDR3 sequences, 14% occurring once. This clonotype occurred many times. Its target is unknown. Study results and limitations: Contracting clones from day 15 to 85 had balanced CD4/CD8; later expanders favoured CD4+. The finding that pre-infection memory included some responding clones suggested that cross-reactive memory joined. Mostly located in CM and EM were contracting CD4+ clones, with contracting CD8+ clones located in EMRA.

From germline, CDR1 is SGHTA and CDR2 FQGNSA. J gave up 5 bases and V 2 bases, and 7 bases lay outside the gene matches. The CDR3 has 16 amino acids. This receptor was obtained from a man younger than 35 who had mild COVID-19 (a few samples of this study predate the infection). Cell type and time point are not known. V and J are TRBV7-2 and TRBJ2-5; 11 positions match TRBD2. Sequenced material: PBMCs or a T cell subset sorted from them (not recorded which). The DNA for the CDR3 is TGTGCCAGCAGCTTATTCCTAGCGGGGGGCGGGGAGACCCAGTACTTC. It specifies CASSLFLAGGGETQYF.